The clone carrying this TCR beta chain was detected a few times. The antigen is undetermined. One entry per CDR3 protein, called by TCRdb with MiXCR from the reads. The sample contains 100,000 to 120,000 distinct CDR3 sequences, around 30% of which appear only once. This entry comes from a study of T cell repertoires in cytomegalovirus infection. Across the whole study: Use of recently identified HLA-C-restricted and well-studied HLA-B-restricted CMV epitopes was part of the study. Indications of both CMV infection and matching HLA type were provided by public TCR beta signatures.

Study results and limitations: The response measured ex vivo was dominated by TCR beta clonotypes (HLA-C-restricted and CMV-specific). The cumulative frequency of public TCR beta families distinguished individuals who carried CMV together with the relevant HLA.

V dropped 4 bases and J dropped 5; count of bases not matched to a gene: 13. The germline CDR1 and CDR2 sequences are LGHNA and YNFKEQ. This CDR3 has 17 residues. The rearrangement joins TRBV4-2 to TRBJ2-5; TRBD2 aligns across 10 bases. The sequence was collected from a human donor in good health (CMV status not recorded). Some clones in this sample may be carry-over from other donors' samples. Material: CD8+ T cells from cultured PBMCs, obtained from culture after CMV antigen stimulation. CDR3: CASSPTALAGSWETQYF. In DNA, the CDR3 is TGTGCCAGCAGCCCGACCGCACTAGCGGGGTCATGGGAGACCCAGTACTTC.